These T cell receptor beta chains were read from a single sample in a study of cytomegalovirus exposure and HLA in healthy donors. Assay used: immunoSEQ multiplex PCR; TCRdb lists only in-frame clones, some missing. The repertoire holds 150,000 to 200,000 clones, with roughly 80% as singletons. The material sequenced was PBMCs. These receptors all come from a female donor in good health and CMV-seronegative. CDR3s include the opening cysteine and the closing phenylalanine or tryptophan. A D gene is named only where the DNA matches it firmly. The size entry is marked missing in some rows and otherwise reads once, few, many or a size class.

TRBD1 TRBJ1-1 TRBV18 few TGTGCCAGCTCACCACGACAGGGCACTGAAGCTTTCTTT CASSPRQGTEAFF
. TRBJ1-3 TRBV2 once TGTGCCAGCAGGGCGGGAGCAGCTGGAAACACCATATATTTT CASRAGAAGNTIYF
TRBD1 TRBJ1-2 TRBV6-6 . TGTGCCAGCAGAGACACAGGGGGCTCTGGCTACACCTTC CASRDTGGSGYTF
TRBD1 TRBJ2-1 TRBV30 . TGTGCCTGGAGTGCAGGGACAGGGGGATACAATGAGCAGTTCTTC CAWSAGTGGYNEQFF
TRBD1 TRBJ2-3 TRBV9 . TGTGCCAGCAGCGTTACAGGGGGTGGGACAGATACGCAGTATTTT CASSVTGGGTDTQYF
. TRBJ2-3 TRBV4-2 once TGTGCCAGCAGCCCATCTCCCGCGCAACCGGATACGCAGTATTTT CASSPSPAQPDTQYF
. TRBJ1-1 TRBV7-3 . TGTGCCAGCAGCTTTGCCGAGTGGAGCACTGAAGCTTTCTTT CASSFAEWSTEAFF
TRBD2 TRBJ2-1 TRBV29-1 . TGCAGCGTTGAGGAAGCCGAAGCGGGAGAAGGTTCCTACAATGAGCAGTTCTTC CSVEEAEAGEGSYNEQFF
. TRBJ2-5 TRBV5-1 . TGCGCCAGCAGCCCCACGGCCCAGGGAAGAGAGGAGACCCAGTACTTC CASSPTAQGREETQYF
. TRBJ1-1 TRBV30 . TGTGCCTGGAGTGTAGAGAGGGACACTGAAGCTTTCTTT CAWSVERDTEAFF
. TRBJ1-4 TRBV7-2 . TGTGCCAGCAGCTTAGCGTCTCTAGTGGCCGGTGAAAAACTGTTTTTT CASSLASLVAGEKLFF
TRBD2 TRBJ2-7 TRBV6-1 . TGTGCCAGCAGCTCGACTAGCGAAGGGAACGAGCAGTACTTC CASSSTSEGNEQYF
TRBD1 TRBJ1-3 TRBV28 . TGTGCCAGCAGACAGGGACAGGGCAGAAACACCATATATTTT CASRQGQGRNTIYF
. TRBJ2-2 TRBV6-1 few TGTGCCAGCGCTCCCCCAGGGACTCTTACCGGGGAGCTGTTTTTT CASAPPGTLTGELFF
. TRBJ2-4 TRBV28 . TGTGCCAGCGGCCCACAGGCCTACGGTGACATTCAGTACTTC CASGPQAYGDIQYF
. TRBJ2-7 TRBV5-4 . TGTGCCAGCAGCCGGGCAGGGGTAGACTACGAGCAGTACTTC CASSRAGVDYEQYF
TRBD2 TRBJ2-3 TRBV7-8 . TGTGCCAGCAGCTTGGGACTACTTCCAGATACGCAGTATTTT CASSLGLLPDTQYF
. TRBJ1-1 TRBV19 . TGTGCCGCCCGGAGGAACACTGAAGCTTTCTTT CAARRNTEAFF
TRBD1 TRBJ1-4 TRBV7-9 . TGTGCCAGCAGCGCTAGGACAGGGGGAACAGAAAAACTGTTTTTT CASSARTGGTEKLFF
. TRBJ1-1 TRBV28 . TGTGCCAGCAGTATAATCTCCCGTGGGGGGAGGACTGAAGCTTTCTTT CASSIISRGGRTEAFF
. TRBJ2-5 TRBV9 . TGTGCCAGCAGCCTAGGCGGGACCCAGTACTTC CASSLGGTQYF
TRBD1 TRBJ2-3 TRBV7-6 . TGTGCCAGCAGCCTTAGGGACCGGGACAGATACCTTAATACGCAGTATTTT CASSLRDRDRYLNTQYF
. TRBJ1-2 TRBV4-2 . TGTGCCAGCAGCCAAGATCTAACTAACTATGGCTACACCTTC CASSQDLTNYGYTF
. TRBJ2-5 TRBV7-8 . TGTGCCAGCAGCTTAGGTCGAGAGCAGTACTTC CASSLGREQYF
TRBD1 TRBJ2-7 TRBV7-2 . TGTGCCAGCAGCTTAGCGCCGCAGGGGGCTTACGAGCAGTACTTC CASSLAPQGAYEQYF
TRBD2 TRBJ2-1 TRBV4-3 . TGCGCCAGCAGCCACTCGACAGCGGGGTCCTACAATGAGCAGTTCTTC CASSHSTAGSYNEQFF
. TRBJ2-6 TRBV28 . TGTGCCAGCAGCCCCGGAGGGCCTGAAACGAGAGGGGCCAACGTCCTGACTTTC CASSPGGPETRGANVLTF
. TRBJ2-6 TRBV6-5 . TGTGCCAGCAAGGTGGACTTTGGGGCCAACGTCCTGACTTTC CASKVDFGANVLTF
. TRBJ2-7 TRBV4-3 . TGCGCCAGCAGCGAGGTCGGACGGACTTTGGACGAGCAGTACTTC CASSEVGRTLDEQYF
TRBD1 TRBJ1-1 TRBV5-4 few TGTGCCAGCAGCCCAGGGGGGTTAGAAGCTTTCTTT CASSPGGLEAFF
. TRBJ2-7 TRBV28 . TGTGCCAGCAGTTTCCGAGGGCACCGGGATCTAACCTACGAGCAGTACTTC CASSFRGHRDLTYEQYF
TRBD2 TRBJ2-2 TRBV28 once TGTGCCAGCAGCCGCGGACTAGCGGGAAACGCGAACACCGGGGAGCTGTTTTTT CASSRGLAGNANTGELFF
. TRBJ2-1 TRBV4-1 . TGCGCCAGCAGCCCTGTTGGGCTGCAGGTGGACAATGAGCAGTTCTTC CASSPVGLQVDNEQFF
TRBD1 TRBJ2-7 TRBV2 . TGTGCCAGCACCGCACAGGGGGCGTCCTACGAGCAGTACTTC CASTAQGASYEQYF
. TRBJ1-4 TRBV9 . TGTGCCAGCAGCGCCTCTGGGGGGGCAACTAATGAAAAACTGTTTTTT CASSASGGATNEKLFF
. TRBJ2-3 TRBV4-3 few TGCGCCAGCAGCCAAGACGGAGTTGGCACAGATACGCAGTATTTT CASSQDGVGTDTQYF
TRBD1 TRBJ1-2 TRBV11-1 once TGTGCCAGCAGCCCAGGACAGGGGTGGAGCTATGGCTACACCTTC CASSPGQGWSYGYTF
TRBD2 TRBJ2-3 TRBV2 . TGTGCCGGCGAACACGGGAGGACGGTAATAACAGATACGCAGTATTTT CAGEHGRTVITDTQYF
. TRBJ1-5 TRBV19 once TGTGCCAGTAGTATCGGGAGAGGCGGCAATCAGCCCCAGCATTTT CASSIGRGGNQPQHF
TRBD1 TRBJ2-7 TRBV5-5 few TGTGCCAGCAGCCTGTGGGGACAGGGTACCAACGAGCAGTACTTC CASSLWGQGTNEQYF
TRBD1 TRBJ2-1 TRBV5-4 once TGTGCCAGCAGCTTGGACAGGGGCTCCTACAATGAGCAGTTCTTC CASSLDRGSYNEQFF
. TRBJ2-7 TRBV7-2 . TGTGCCAGCAGCCCACGCCGGAGGGGGGGCGAGCAGTACTTC CASSPRRRGGEQYF
TRBD1 TRBJ2-3 TRBV11-2 . TGTGCCATCCCGGGACAGGACCCAGATACGCAGTATTTT CAIPGQDPDTQYF